The present entry profiles one T cell receptor beta chain with its context. Its antigen is not identified. The sample comes from a study of CD8+ T cells in alopecia areata. Regarding the study as a whole: Amid tofacitinib therapy, many expanded lesional clones stayed present in scalp and blood. Tofacitinib produced a significant decrease in scalp clonality and in expanded CD8+ clones among the top 100.

In each case, RNA was isolated and then reverse transcribed into cDNA as the sequencing template. Generated by immunoSEQ multiplex PCR, the TCRdb table keeps only in-frame clones and is missing some. The data show 180,000 or so clones, with over 45% seen just once and 5% to 6% held by the top ten. Treatment in this sample: oral pan-JAK inhibitor, 5-10 mg twice daily. Punch biopsies of lesional scalp, plus peripheral blood, were taken from alopecia areata patients. The sequence was collected from a human donor with alopecia areata. The sample here was CD4+ T cells sorted from blood, taken at week 24, from a patient treated with tofacitinib.

DNA for the CDR3: TGTGCCAGCCTCGACAGGGGGAACACTGAAGCTTTCTTT. Amino acid sequence: CASLDRGNTEAFF. The chain carries TRBV28 and TRBJ1-1, with 8 bases lining up with TRBD1. The CDR3 length is 13 residues. Unmatched junction bases numbered 3, after V lost 8 bases and J lost 1 base. The germline V gene has CDR1 MDHEN and CDR2 SYDVKM.